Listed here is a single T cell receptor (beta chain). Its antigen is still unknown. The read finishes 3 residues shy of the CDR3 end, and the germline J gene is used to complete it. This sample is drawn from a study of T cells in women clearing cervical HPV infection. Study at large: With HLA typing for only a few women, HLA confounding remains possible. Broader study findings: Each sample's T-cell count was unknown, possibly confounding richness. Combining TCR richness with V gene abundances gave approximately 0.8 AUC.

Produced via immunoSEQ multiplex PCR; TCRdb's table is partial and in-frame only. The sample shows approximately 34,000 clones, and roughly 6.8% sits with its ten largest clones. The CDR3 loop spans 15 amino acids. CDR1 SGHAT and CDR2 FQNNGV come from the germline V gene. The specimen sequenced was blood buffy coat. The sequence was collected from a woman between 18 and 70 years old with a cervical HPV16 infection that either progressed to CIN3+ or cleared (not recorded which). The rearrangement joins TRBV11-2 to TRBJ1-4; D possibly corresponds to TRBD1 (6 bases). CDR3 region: CASSPQGLGNSPLFF. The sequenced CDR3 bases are TGTGCCAGCAGCCCCCAGGGGTTGGGTAATTCACCA.